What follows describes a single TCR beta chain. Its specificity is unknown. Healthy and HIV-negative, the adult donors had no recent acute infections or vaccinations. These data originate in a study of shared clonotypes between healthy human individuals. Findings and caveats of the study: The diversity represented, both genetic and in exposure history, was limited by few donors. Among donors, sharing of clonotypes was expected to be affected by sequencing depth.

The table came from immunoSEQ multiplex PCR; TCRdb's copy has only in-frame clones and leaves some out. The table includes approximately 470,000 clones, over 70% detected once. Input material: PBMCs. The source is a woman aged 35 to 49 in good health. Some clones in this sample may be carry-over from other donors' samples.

CDR3 sequence (DNA): TGCGCCAGCAGTGACCCTAGCGGGAGTAGTACCCACGAGCAGTACTTC. Translation: CASSDPSGSSTHEQYF. The chain is built from TRBV10-2 and TRBJ2-7; 10 nucleotides line up with TRBD2. V trimming: 3 bases; J trimming: 5 bases; junction bases outside the gene matches: 10. The germline V gene encodes CDR1 WSHSY and CDR2 SAAADI. The CDR3 runs to 16 residues.